This T cell receptor beta chain derives from a study of beta chain features in type 1 diabetes. Overall study: Regarding age, gender and cell yields, patients proved similar to healthy donors.

CD4+ naive, central memory, regulatory and stem cell-like memory cells were sorted via CD45RO/CCR7/CD25/CD127/CD95/CD27. The CDR3 contains 14 residues. Germline CDR1 SEHNR, CDR2 FQNEAQ (reference sequence). V was shortened by 5 bases and J by 1 base, with 8 bases between the two germline ends. As every portion of the isolated RNA was reverse transcribed, the sequencing read expressed TCRB transcripts. Assay: immunoSEQ multiplex PCR; the TCRdb copy retains only in-frame clones and omits some. The repertoire holds 300,000 to 350,000 clones, with around 8% as singletons. The receptor was derived from a woman younger than 30 in good health. V and J are TRBV7-9 and TRBJ2-2; the D gene is possibly TRBD1 (5 bases). Material for sequencing was central memory CD4+ T cells from blood. The CDR3 DNA reads TGTGCCAGCAGCGTTCAGGGGAACACCGGGGAGCTGTTTTTT. Residues: CASSVQGNTGELFF.